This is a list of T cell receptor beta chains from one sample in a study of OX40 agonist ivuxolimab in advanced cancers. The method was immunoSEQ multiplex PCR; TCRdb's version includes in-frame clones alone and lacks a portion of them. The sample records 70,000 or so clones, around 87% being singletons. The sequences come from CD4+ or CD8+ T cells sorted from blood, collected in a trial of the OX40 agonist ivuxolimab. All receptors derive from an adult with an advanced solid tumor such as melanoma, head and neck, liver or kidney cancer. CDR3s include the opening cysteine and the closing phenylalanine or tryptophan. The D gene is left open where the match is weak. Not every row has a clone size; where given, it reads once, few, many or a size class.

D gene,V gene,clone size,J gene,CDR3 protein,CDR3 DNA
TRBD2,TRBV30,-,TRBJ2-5,CACGAGLAGVGQETQYF,TGTGCCTGTGGAGCGGGACTAGCGGGAGTGGGGCAAGAGACCCAGTACTTC
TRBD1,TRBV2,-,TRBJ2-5,CASRAGTGKETQYF,TGTGCCAGCAGGGCCGGGACAGGGAAAGAGACCCAGTACTTC
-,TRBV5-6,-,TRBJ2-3,CASSLVASTDTQYF,TGTGCCAGCAGCTTGGTTGCCAGCACAGATACGCAGTATTTT
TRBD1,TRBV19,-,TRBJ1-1,CASSRLGTGNTEAFF,TGTGCCAGTAGTAGGCTTGGGACAGGGAACACTGAAGCTTTCTTT
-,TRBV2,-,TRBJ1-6,CASSAGSAYNSPLHF,TGTGCCAGCAGTGCTGGGTCGGCCTATAATTCACCCCTCCACTTT
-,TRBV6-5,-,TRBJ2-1,CASSSANNEQFF,TGTGCCAGCAGTTCGGCGAACAATGAGCAGTTCTTC
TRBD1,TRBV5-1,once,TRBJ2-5,CASRRQGAIELEETQYF,TGCGCCAGCAGACGACAGGGGGCAATCGAACTAGAAGAGACCCAGTACTTC
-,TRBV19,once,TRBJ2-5,CASSTSSYQTQYF,TGTGCCAGTAGTACTAGCAGCTACCAGACCCAGTACTTC
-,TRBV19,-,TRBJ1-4,CASREKGGEKLFF,TGTGCCAGTAGAGAAAAGGGCGGTGAAAAACTGTTTTTT
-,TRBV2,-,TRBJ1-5,CASSEQVGVFQPQHF,TGTGCCAGCAGTGAACAGGTTGGGGTTTTTCAGCCCCAGCATTTT
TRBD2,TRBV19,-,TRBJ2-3,CASSIRVASGVPDTQYF,TGTGCCAGTAGTATACGGGTCGCTAGCGGAGTACCAGATACGCAGTATTTT
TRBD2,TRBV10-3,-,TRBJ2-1,CAISGATSANNEQFF,TGTGCCATCAGTGGGGCCACTAGCGCGAACAATGAGCAGTTCTTC
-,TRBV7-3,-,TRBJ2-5,CASSLTTGETQYF,TGTGCCAGCAGCTTAACTACAGGGGAGACCCAGTACTTC
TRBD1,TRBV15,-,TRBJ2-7,CATSRDRTGGAYEQYF,TGTGCCACCAGCAGAGATCGGACAGGGGGCGCCTACGAGCAGTACTTC
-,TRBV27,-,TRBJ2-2,CASSFGDGPTGELFF,TGTGCCAGCAGTTTTGGAGACGGACCCACCGGGGAGCTGTTTTTT
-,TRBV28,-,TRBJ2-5,CASSPGEGETQYF,TGTGCCAGCAGCCCGGGAGAGGGCGAGACCCAGTACTTC
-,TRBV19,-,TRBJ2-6,CASSWRQESRANVLTF,TGTGCCAGTAGTTGGAGACAGGAGTCGAGGGCCAACGTCCTGACTTTC
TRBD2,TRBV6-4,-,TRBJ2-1,CASSSLAGGNNEQFF,TGTGCCAGCAGTTCACTAGCGGGGGGCAACAATGAGCAGTTCTTC
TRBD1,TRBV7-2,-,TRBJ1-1,CASSYTSRTGMTEAFF,TGTGCCAGCAGCTACACCTCTAGGACAGGGATGACTGAAGCTTTCTTT
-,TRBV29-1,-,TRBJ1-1,CSVESDFGQFEAFF,TGCAGCGTTGAAAGCGACTTCGGACAGTTTGAAGCTTTCTTT
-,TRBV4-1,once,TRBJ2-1,CASSQDLGSAAYNEQFF,TGCGCCAGCAGCCAAGATCTGGGTTCGGCAGCTTACAATGAGCAGTTCTTC
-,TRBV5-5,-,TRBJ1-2,CASSSGQSYGYTF,TGTGCCAGCAGCTCCGGACAAAGCTATGGCTACACCTTC
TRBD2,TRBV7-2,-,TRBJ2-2,CASSLTSVNTGELFF,TGTGCCAGCAGCTTGACTAGCGTTAACACCGGGGAGCTGTTTTTT
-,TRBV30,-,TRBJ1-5,CAWSALYGRGNQPQHF,TGTGCCTGGAGTGCCCTTTACGGGCGAGGCAATCAGCCCCAGCATTTT
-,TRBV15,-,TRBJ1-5,CATSSDRLRNQPQHF,TGTGCCACCAGCTCCGACCGACTGAGAAATCAGCCCCAGCATTTT
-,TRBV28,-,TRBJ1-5,CASRPGASNQPQHF,TGTGCCAGCAGACCCGGGGCTAGCAATCAGCCCCAGCATTTT
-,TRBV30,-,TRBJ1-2,CAWSIAQTGYTF,TGTGCCTGGAGTATCGCACAAACTGGCTACACCTTC
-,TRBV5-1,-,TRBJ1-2,CASSSSGPEYGYTF,TGCGCCAGCAGCTCATCGGGCCCTGAGTATGGCTACACCTTC